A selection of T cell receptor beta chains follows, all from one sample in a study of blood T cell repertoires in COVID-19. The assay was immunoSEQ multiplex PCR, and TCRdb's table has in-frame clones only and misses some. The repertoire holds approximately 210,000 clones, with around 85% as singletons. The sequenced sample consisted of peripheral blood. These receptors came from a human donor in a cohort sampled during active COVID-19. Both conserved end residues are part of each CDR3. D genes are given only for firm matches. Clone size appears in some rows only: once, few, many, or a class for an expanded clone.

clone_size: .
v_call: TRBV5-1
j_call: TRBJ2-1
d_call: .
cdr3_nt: TGCGCCAGCAGCTTGGCCACTAGCCCTGGCGATGAGCAGTTCTTC
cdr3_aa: CASSLATSPGDEQFF

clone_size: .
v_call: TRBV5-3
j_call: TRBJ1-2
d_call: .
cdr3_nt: TGTGCCAGAAGCTCGAGGGACACCCTCCATGGCTACACCTTC
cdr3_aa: CARSSRDTLHGYTF

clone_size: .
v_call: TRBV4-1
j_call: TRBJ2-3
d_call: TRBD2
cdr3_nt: TGCGCCAGCAGCCCCGGGACTAGCGGCACAGATACGCAGTATTTT
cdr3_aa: CASSPGTSGTDTQYF

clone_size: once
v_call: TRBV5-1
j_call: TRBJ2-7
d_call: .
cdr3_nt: TGCGCCAGCAGCTGGAGGACCGGGACCTACGAGCAGTACTTC
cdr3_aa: CASSWRTGTYEQYF

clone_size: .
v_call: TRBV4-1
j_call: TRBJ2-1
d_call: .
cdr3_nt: TGCGCCAGCAGCCAAGATGAGGGAGCGGGCTACAATGAGCAGTTCTTC
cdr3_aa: CASSQDEGAGYNEQFF

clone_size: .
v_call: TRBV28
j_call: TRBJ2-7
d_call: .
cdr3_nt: TGTGCCAGCAGTGAGGACAAGGGTTGGGAATACGAGCAGTACTTC
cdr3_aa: CASSEDKGWEYEQYF

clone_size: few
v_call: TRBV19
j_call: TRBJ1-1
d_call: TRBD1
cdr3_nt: TGTGCCAGTATTCCACAGGGGTACACTGAAGCTTTCTTT
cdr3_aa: CASIPQGYTEAFF

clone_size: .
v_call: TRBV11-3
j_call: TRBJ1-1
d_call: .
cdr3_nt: TGTGCCAGCAGCTTAGATCGGGGAAGTGGAGCTTTCTTT
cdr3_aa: CASSLDRGSGAFF

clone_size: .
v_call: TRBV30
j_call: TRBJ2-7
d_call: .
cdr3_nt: TGTGCCTGGAGTGTAGCAGGGGCCTCCTACGAGCAGTACTTC
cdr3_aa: CAWSVAGASYEQYF

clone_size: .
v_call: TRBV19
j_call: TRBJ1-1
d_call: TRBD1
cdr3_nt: TGTGCCAGTAGGCGGACAGGCGAGAACACTGAAGCTTTCTTT
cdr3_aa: CASRRTGENTEAFF

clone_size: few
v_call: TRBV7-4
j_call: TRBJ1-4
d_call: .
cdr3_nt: TGTGCCAGCAACCAACTTCATCTTGGTACTAATGAAAAACTGTTTTTT
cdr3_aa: CASNQLHLGTNEKLFF

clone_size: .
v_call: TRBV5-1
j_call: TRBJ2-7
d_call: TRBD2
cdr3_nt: TGCGCCAGCAGCTTGGTTCTAGCGGGAGAGCAGTACTTC
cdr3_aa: CASSLVLAGEQYF

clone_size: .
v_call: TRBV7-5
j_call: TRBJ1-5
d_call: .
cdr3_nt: TGTGCCAGAAGCCGCATCTCCAGGGGGGACTATCAGCCCCAGCATTTT
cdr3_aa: CARSRISRGDYQPQHF

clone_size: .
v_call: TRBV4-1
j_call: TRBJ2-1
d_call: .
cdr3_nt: TGCGCCAGCAGCCAAAGACAGGAAAGGTTCTTC
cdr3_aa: CASSQRQERFF

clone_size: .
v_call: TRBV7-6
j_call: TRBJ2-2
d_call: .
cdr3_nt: TGTGCCAGCAGCTTACCTTGGGGGCCGACGGCCGGGGAGCTGTTTTTT
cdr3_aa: CASSLPWGPTAGELFF

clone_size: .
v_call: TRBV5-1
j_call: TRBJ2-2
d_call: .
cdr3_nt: TGCGCCAGCAGCTACGCTGAGGGGAACACCGGGGAGCTGTTTTTT
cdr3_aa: CASSYAEGNTGELFF

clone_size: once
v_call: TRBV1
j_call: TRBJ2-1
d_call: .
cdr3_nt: TGCACCAGCAGGGCCTTCGACGGAGGGTCCTACAATGAGCAGTTCTTC
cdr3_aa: CTSRAFDGGSYNEQFF

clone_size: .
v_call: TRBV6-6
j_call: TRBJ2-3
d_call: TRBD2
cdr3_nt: TGTGCCAGCAGTTACTCGGGAGGGGCCACAGATACGCAGTATTTT
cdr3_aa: CASSYSGGATDTQYF

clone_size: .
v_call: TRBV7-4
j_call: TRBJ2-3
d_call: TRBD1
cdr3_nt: TGTGCCAGCAGCCCGGACAGGGGATTAGGCACAGATACGCAGTATTTT
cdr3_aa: CASSPDRGLGTDTQYF

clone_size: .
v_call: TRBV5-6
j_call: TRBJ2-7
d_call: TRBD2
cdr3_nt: TGTGCCAGCAGCTTGGGTACGGGACTAACTTACGAGCAGTACTTC
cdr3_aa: CASSLGTGLTYEQYF

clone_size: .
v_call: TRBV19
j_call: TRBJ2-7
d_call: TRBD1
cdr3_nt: TGTGCCAGTAGTCGACCGGGACAGTTGACCTACGAGCAGTACTTC
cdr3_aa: CASSRPGQLTYEQYF

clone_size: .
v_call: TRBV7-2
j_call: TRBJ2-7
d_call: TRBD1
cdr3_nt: TGTGCCAGCAGCTTAGAACAGGGGGCGGTTTACGAGCAGTACTTC
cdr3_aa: CASSLEQGAVYEQYF

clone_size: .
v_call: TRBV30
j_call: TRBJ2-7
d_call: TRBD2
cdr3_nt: TGTGCCTGGAGCCCCTCCCCGGGAGGGCCTACCTACGAGCAGTACTTC
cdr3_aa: CAWSPSPGGPTYEQYF

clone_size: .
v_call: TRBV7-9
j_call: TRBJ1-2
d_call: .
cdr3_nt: TGTGCCAGCAGCTGGGCGGACATTCTTGCGAGGACCTTC
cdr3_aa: CASSWADILARTF

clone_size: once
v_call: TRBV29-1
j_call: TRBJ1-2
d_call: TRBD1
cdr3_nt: TGCAGCGATGGGACAGGGTATGGCTACACCTTC
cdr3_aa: CSDGTGYGYTF

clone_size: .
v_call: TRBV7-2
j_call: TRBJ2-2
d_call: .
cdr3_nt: TGTGCCAGCAGCCCTCTACCGCGGGAGCTGTTTTTT
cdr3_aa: CASSPLPRELFF

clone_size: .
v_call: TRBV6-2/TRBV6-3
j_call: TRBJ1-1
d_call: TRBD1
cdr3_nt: TGTGCCAGCAGCCGCTACGACAGGGGTCGGAACACTGAAGCTTTCTTT
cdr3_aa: CASSRYDRGRNTEAFF

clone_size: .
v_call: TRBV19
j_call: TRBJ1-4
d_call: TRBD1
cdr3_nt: TGTGCCAGCCGGGACAGGGGACCTGAAAAACTGTTTTTT
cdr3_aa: CASRDRGPEKLFF

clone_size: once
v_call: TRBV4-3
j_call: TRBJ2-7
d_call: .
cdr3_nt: TGCGCCAGCAGCCAAGATGCGGTCGCGGCGGAGCAGTACTTC
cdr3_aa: CASSQDAVAAEQYF

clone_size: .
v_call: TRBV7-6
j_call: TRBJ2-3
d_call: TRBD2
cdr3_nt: TGTGCCAGCAGCCCCACTAGCGGGAGCACAGATACGCAGTATTTT
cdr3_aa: CASSPTSGSTDTQYF

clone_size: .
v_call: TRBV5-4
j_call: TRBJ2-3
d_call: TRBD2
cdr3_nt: TGTGCCAGCAGCTTGGACCTTGAGAGCGGGAGGGCCTCAGATACGCAGTATTTT
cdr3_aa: CASSLDLESGRASDTQYF

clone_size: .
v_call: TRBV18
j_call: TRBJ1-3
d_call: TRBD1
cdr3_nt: TGTGCCAGCTCACCCCGGACAGGGGAAGGAAACACCATATATTTT
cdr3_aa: CASSPRTGEGNTIYF

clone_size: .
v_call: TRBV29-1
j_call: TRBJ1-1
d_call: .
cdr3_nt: TGCAGCGTTGATAGGGGGGGGAACACTGAAGCTTTCTTT
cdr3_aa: CSVDRGGNTEAFF

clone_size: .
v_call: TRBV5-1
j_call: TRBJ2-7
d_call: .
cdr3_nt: TGCGCCAGCAGCTTGGGAGGGAGAGGCGACGAGCAGTACTTC
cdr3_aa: CASSLGGRGDEQYF

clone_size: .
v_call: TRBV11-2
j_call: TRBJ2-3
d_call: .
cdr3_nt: TGTGCCAGCAGCTCGACTCCCTCGATGTTAGATACGCAGTATTTT
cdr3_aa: CASSSTPSMLDTQYF

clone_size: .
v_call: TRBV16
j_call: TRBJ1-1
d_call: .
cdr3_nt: TGTGCCAGCAGCCAATCGAAATTACAGTTCACTGAAGCTTTCTTT
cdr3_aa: CASSQSKLQFTEAFF

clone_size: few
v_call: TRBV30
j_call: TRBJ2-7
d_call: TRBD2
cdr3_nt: TGTGCCTGGAGTGTACGTAGGGGAGTAGCGGGGTATACCTCCTACGAGCAGTACTTC
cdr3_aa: CAWSVRRGVAGYTSYEQYF

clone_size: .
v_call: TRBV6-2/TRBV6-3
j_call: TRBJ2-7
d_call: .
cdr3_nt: TGTGCCAGCAGTTACCAGGGGCCCTCCTACGAGCAGTACTTC
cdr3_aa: CASSYQGPSYEQYF

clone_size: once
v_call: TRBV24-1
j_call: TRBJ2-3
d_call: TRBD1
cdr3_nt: TGTGCCACCAGTGAACCTGACAGGGGGCTGGATACGCAGTATTTT
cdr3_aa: CATSEPDRGLDTQYF